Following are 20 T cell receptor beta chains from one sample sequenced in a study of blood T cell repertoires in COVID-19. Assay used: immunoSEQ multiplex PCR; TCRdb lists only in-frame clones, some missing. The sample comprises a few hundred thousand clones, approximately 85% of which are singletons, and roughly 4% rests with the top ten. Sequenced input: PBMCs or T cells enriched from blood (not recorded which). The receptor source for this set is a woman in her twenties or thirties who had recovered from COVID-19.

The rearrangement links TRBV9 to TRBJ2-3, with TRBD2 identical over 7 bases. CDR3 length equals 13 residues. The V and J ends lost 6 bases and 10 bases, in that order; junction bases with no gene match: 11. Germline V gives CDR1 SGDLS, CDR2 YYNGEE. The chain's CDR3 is CASTPGGGPPQYF. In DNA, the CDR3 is TGTGCCAGCACCCCGGGGGGAGGGCCCCCGCAGTATTTT.

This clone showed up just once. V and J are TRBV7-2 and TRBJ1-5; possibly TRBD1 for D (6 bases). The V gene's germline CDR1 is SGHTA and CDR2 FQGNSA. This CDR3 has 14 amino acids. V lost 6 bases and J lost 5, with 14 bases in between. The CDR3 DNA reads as TGTGCCAGCAGTTCCCGTCGGACAGATCAGCCCCAGCATTTT. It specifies CASSSRRTDQPQHF.

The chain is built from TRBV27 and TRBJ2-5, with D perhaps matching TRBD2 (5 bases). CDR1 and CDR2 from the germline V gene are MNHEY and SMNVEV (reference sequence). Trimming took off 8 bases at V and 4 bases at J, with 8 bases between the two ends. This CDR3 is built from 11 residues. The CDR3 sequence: CASRRGETQYF. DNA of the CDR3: TGTGCCAGCCGCCGGGGAGAGACCCAGTACTTC.

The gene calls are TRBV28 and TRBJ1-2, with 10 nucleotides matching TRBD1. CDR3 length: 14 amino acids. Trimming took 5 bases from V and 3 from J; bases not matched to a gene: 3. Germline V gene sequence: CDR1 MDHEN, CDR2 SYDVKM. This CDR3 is CASSPGTGDYGYTF. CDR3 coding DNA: TGTGCCAGCAGTCCCGGGACAGGGGACTATGGCTACACCTTC.

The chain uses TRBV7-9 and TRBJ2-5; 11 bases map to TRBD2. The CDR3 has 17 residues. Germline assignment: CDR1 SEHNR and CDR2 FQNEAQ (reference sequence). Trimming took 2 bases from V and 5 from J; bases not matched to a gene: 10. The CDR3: CASSLRLAGGLEETQYF. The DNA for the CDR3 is TGTGCCAGCAGCTTACGGCTAGCGGGGGGTCTAGAGGAGACCCAGTACTTC. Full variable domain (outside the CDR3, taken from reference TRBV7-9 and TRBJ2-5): DTGVSQNPRHKITKRGQNVTFRCDPISEHNRLYWYRQTLGQGPEFLTYFQNEAQLEKSRLLSDRFSAERPKGSFSTLEIQRTEQGDSAMYLCASSLRLAGGLEETQYFGPGTRLLVL.

This chain's CDR3 is CASSSKPGGPEAFF. The CDR3, as DNA: TGTGCCAGTAGTTCCAAACCAGGGGGCCCTGAAGCTTTCTTT. This chain uses TRBV19 with TRBJ1-1; 8 bases map to TRBD1. Germline lookup yields CDR1 LNHDA and CDR2 SQIVND (reference sequence). The CDR3 has 14 residues. V shed 5 bases and J 6 bases; nucleotides not matched to a gene: 8. Looking up the rest from reference TRBV19 and TRBJ1-1 gives the full variable domain: DGGITQSPKYLFRKEGQNVTLSCEQNLNHDAMYWYRQDPGQGLRLIYYSQIVNDFQKGDIAEGYSVSREKKESFPLTVTSAQKNPTAFYLCASSSKPGGPEAFFGQGTRLTVV.

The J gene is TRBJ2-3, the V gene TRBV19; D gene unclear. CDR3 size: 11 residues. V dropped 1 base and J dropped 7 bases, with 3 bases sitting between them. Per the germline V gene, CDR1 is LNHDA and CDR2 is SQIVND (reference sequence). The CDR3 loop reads CASSIANTQYF. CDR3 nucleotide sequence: TGTGCCAGTAGTATAGCTAATACGCAGTATTTT.

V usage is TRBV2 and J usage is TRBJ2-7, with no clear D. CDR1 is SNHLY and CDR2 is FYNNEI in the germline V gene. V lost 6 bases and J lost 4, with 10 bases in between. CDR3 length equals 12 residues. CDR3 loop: CASSLQLYEQYF. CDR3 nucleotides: TGTGCCAGCAGCCTACAGTTATACGAGCAGTACTTC.

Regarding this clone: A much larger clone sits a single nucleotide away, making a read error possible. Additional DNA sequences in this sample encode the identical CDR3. CDR3 sequence (DNA): TGTGCCAGCAGTTTATCGACAGGGGGCAACCAGCCCCAGCATTTT. This codes for CASSLSTGGNQPQHF. The chain is built from TRBV27 and TRBJ1-5; the match to TRBD1 covers 10 bases. Germline assignment: CDR1 MNHEY and CDR2 SMNVEV (reference sequence). The CDR3 is made up of 15 amino acids.

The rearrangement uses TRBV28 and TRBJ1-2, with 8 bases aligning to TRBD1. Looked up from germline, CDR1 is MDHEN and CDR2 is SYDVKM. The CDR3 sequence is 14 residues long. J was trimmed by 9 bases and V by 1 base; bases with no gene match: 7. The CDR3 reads CASSLSGQVSSYTF. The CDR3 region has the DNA TGTGCCAGCAGTTTATCGGGACAGGTTAGCAGCTACACCTTC.

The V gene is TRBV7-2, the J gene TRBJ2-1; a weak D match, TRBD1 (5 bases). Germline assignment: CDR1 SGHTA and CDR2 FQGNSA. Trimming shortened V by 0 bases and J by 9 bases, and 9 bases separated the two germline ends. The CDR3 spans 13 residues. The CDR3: CASSLAQGSEQFF. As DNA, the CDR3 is TGTGCCAGCAGCTTAGCTCAGGGAAGTGAGCAGTTCTTC.

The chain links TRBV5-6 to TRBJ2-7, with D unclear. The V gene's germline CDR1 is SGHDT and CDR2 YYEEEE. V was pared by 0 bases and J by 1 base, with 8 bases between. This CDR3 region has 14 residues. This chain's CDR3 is CASSLVPGSYEQYF. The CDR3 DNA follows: TGTGCCAGCAGCTTGGTCCCAGGATCCTACGAGCAGTACTTC. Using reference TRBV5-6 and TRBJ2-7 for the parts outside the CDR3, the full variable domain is DAGVTQSPTHLIKTRGQQVTLRCSPKSGHDTVSWYQQALGQGPQFIFQYYEEEERQRGNFPDRFSGHQFPNYSSELNVNALLLGDSALYLCASSLVPGSYEQYFGPGTRLTVT.

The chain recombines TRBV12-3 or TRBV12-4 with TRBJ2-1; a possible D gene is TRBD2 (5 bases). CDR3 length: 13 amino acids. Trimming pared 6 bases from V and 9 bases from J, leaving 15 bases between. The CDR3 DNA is TGTGCCAGCAGACCAGACCCTGCGGGTGAGCAGTTCTTC. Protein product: CASRPDPAGEQFF.

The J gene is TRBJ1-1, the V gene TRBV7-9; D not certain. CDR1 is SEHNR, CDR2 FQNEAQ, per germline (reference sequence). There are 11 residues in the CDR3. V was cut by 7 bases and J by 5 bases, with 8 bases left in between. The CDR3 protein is CASNVRTEAFF. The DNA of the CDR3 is TGTGCCAGCAACGTACGGACTGAAGCTTTCTTT.

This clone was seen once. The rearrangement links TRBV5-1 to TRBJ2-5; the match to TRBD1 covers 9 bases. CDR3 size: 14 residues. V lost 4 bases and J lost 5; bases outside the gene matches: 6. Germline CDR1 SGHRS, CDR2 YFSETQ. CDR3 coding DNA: TGCGCCAGCAGCCCGACAGGGGGTATGGAGACCCAGTACTTC. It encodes CASSPTGGMETQYF.

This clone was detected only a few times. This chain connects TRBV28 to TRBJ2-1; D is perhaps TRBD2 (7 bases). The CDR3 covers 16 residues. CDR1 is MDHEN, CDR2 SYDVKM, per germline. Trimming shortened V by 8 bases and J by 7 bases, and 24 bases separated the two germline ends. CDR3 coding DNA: TGTGCCAGCGTGTATGGGCGGGGGCGGCCTAGTAATGAGCAGTTCTTC. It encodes CASVYGRGRPSNEQFF.

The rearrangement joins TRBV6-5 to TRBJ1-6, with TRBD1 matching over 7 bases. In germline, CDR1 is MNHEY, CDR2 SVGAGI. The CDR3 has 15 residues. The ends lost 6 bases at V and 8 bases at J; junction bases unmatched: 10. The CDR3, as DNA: TGTGCCAGCAGGGAGCTGACAGGGAGTGATTCACCCCTCCACTTT. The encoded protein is CASRELTGSDSPLHF.

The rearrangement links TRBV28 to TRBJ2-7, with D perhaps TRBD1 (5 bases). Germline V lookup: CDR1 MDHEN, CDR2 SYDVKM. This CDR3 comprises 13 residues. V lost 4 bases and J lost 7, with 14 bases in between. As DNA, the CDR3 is TGTGCCAGCAGTTCTGGGGCGAGGTGGGAGCAGTACTTC. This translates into CASSSGARWEQYF.

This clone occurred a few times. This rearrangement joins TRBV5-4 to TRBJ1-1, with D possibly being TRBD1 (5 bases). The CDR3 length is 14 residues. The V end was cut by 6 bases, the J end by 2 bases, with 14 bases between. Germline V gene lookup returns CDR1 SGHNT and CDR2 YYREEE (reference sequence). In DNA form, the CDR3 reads TGTGCCAGCACCTGGGGGGGAAGAAACACTGAAGCTTTCTTT. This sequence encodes CASTWGGRNTEAFF.

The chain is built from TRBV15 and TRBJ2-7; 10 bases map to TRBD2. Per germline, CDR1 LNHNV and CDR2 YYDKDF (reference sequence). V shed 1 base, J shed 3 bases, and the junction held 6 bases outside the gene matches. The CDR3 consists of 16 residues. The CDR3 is CATSRVHRTSGYEQYF. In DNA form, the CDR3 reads TGTGCCACCAGCAGAGTCCACCGGACTAGCGGCTACGAGCAGTACTTC.